This passage covers 16 T cell receptor beta chains from one sample sequenced in a study of PD-1 blockade in classical Hodgkin lymphoma. The repertoire was sequenced with immunoSEQ multiplex PCR; TCRdb's copy has only in-frame clones and lacks some. The sample has 55,000 to 75,000 clones, approximately 94% seen once. Every patient experienced relapse after autologous stem cell transplantation, and brentuximab vedotin exposure varied. The sample in question was peripheral blood mononuclear cells (PBMCs), obtained at baseline. The source is a human donor with classical Hodgkin lymphoma.

V is TRBV11-1 and J is TRBJ2-2, with 10 bases that match TRBD2. Germline V gene sequence: CDR1 SGHAT, CDR2 FQDESV (reference sequence). V trimming: 4 bases; J trimming: 6 bases; junction bases outside the gene matches: 8. There are 16 residues in the CDR3. CDR3 sequence (DNA): TGTGCCAGCAGCTCCCTAGCGGGGGTGGGGGCCGGGGAGCTGTTTTTT. As protein: CASSSLAGVGAGELFF.

The chain uses TRBV6-1 and TRBJ2-7; 7 nucleotides agree with TRBD1. J was trimmed by 2 bases and V by 3 bases; bases with no gene match: 4. The CDR3 sequence is 14 residues long. From germline, CDR1 is MNHNS and CDR2 SASEGT. As DNA, the CDR3 is TGTGCCAGCAGTGACCTGGACAGGACCTACGAGCAGTACTTC. Translation gives CASSDLDRTYEQYF.

The chain employs TRBV14 and TRBJ2-3; D might be TRBD1 (6 bases). The germline gives CDR1 SGHDN, CDR2 FVKESK. The CDR3 has 16 residues. V lost 7 bases and J 4 bases, leaving 21 bases between the germline ends. The CDR3 reads CASIKRDTGLADTQYF. For the CDR3, the DNA is TGTGCCAGCATAAAACGGGACACCGGTTTAGCAGATACGCAGTATTTT.

This chain connects TRBV14 to TRBJ1-5; D call uncertain. Germline CDR1 reads SGHDN; CDR2 reads FVKESK. CDR3 length: 13 residues. V lost 1 base and J 0 bases, leaving 1 base between the germline ends. The CDR3 protein is CASSQVSNQPQHF. The CDR3, as DNA: TGTGCCAGCAGCCAAGTTAGCAATCAGCCCCAGCATTTT.

The V call is TRBV11-1, the J call TRBJ1-1, with 8 bases that match TRBD1. This CDR3 has 15 amino acids. V shed 2 bases and J 2 bases; nucleotides not matched to a gene: 4. Germline V gene lookup returns CDR1 SGHAT and CDR2 FQDESV (reference sequence). In DNA, the CDR3 is TGTGCCAGCAGCTTATGGACAGGGACCAACACTGAAGCTTTCTTT. Amino acids: CASSLWTGTNTEAFF.

The CDR3 reads CASTLQGAGIYGYTF. DNA for the CDR3: TGTGCCAGTACTCTACAGGGGGCGGGAATCTATGGCTACACCTTC. This chain links TRBV19 with TRBJ1-2, with 9 bases aligning to TRBD1. V gave up 7 bases and J gave up 4 bases; unmatched junction bases: 10. Germline CDR1 LNHDA, CDR2 SQIVND (reference sequence). The CDR3 has 15 residues.

The J gene is TRBJ1-2, the V gene TRBV30; D is ambiguous. V lost 4 bases, J lost 0 bases, and 9 bases lay in between. Germline V gene lookup returns CDR1 GTSNPN and CDR2 SVGIG (reference sequence). This CDR3 is built from 13 residues. The CDR3 reads CAWTGPTNYGYTF. DNA for the CDR3: TGTGCCTGGACAGGTCCAACTAACTATGGCTACACCTTC.

V and J are TRBV10-3 and TRBJ1-1; possible D gene TRBD1, 5 bases. This CDR3 is 11 amino acids long. V lost 6 bases, J lost 11 bases, and 13 bases lay in between. Germline CDR1 reads ENHRY; CDR2 reads SYGVKD. The CDR3 DNA reads TGTGCCATCAGCCAAGGAGGGGTCGCTTTCTTT. Translating it yields CAISQGGVAFF.

This chain connects TRBV30 to TRBJ1-1, with no clear D. V shed 7 bases and J shed 7 bases, with 16 bases lying between them. Germline assignment: CDR1 GTSNPN and CDR2 SVGIG (reference sequence). The CDR3 has 12 amino acids. The CDR3 spells CAFRKPLGEAFF. The CDR3 DNA follows: TGTGCCTTCCGCAAGCCCCTAGGTGAAGCTTTCTTT.

The chain links TRBV10-3 to TRBJ1-2, with D unresolved. Germline assignment: CDR1 ENHRY and CDR2 SYGVKD. The CDR3 contains 13 residues. The ends were cut back, 7 bases at V and 6 bases at J, with 15 bases in the middle. The CDR3 DNA reads TGTGCCATCATGGCGGGCTCCGGCGATGGCTACACCTTC. Protein: CAIMAGSGDGYTF.

This clone is a singleton in its sample. This chain uses TRBV7-9 with TRBJ1-6; possible D gene TRBD1, 6 bases. The CDR3 loop spans 18 amino acids. Trimming shortened V by 5 bases and J by 0 bases, and 17 bases separated the two germline ends. Per the germline V gene, CDR1 is SEHNR and CDR2 is FQNEAQ (reference sequence). CDR3 protein: CASSHSGTRSSYNSPLHF. The CDR3, as DNA: TGTGCCAGCAGCCATAGCGGGACAAGGAGCTCCTATAATTCACCCCTCCACTTT. Full variable domain (outside the CDR3, taken from reference TRBV7-9 and TRBJ1-6): DTGVSQNPRHKITKRGQNVTFRCDPISEHNRLYWYRQTLGQGPEFLTYFQNEAQLEKSRLLSDRFSAERPKGSFSTLEIQRTEQGDSAMYLCASSHSGTRSSYNSPLHFGNGTRLTVT.

This clone came up a few times. V is TRBV7-8 and J is TRBJ2-3, with a weak D call TRBD1 (6 bases). CDR1 SGHVS and CDR2 FQNEAQ come from the germline V gene. CDR3 length: 14 amino acids. Trimming took 5 bases from V and 0 from J, leaving 9 bases between them. This CDR3 is CASSGGQSTDTQYF. DNA for the CDR3: TGTGCCAGCAGCGGAGGACAGAGCACAGATACGCAGTATTTT.

The CDR3 protein is CASSPMRGVTEAFF. The CDR3 DNA is TGTGCCAGCTCACCAATGAGGGGGGTCACTGAAGCTTTCTTT. The chain recombines TRBV18 with TRBJ1-1, with D possibly TRBD1 on 6 matching bases. Germline V CDR1 and CDR2: KGHSH, LQKENI. CDR3 size: 14 residues. V was trimmed by 2 bases and J by 4 bases, leaving 11 bases between them.

This chain links TRBV4-3 with TRBJ2-1; 11 bases agree with TRBD2. The CDR3 sequence is 18 residues long. The V gene end was trimmed by 0 bases and the J gene end by 7 bases; junction bases not matched to a gene: 11. Germline CDR1 and CDR2: LGHNA and YSLEER. The CDR3 sequence is CASSQDPVVAGGGNEQFF. For the CDR3, the DNA is TGCGCCAGCAGCCAAGACCCGGTGGTAGCGGGAGGGGGTAATGAGCAGTTCTTC.

In this sample, this clone turned up once. The chain combines TRBV27 with TRBJ2-1; either TRBD1 or TRBD2 may supply D (5 bases each). CDR3 length equals 15 residues. V lost 2 bases to trimming and J lost 9 bases, with 17 bases between them. Germline CDR1 reads MNHEY; CDR2 reads SMNVEV (reference sequence). This chain's CDR3 is CASSLGNGATIEQFF. In DNA form, the CDR3 reads TGTGCCAGCAGTTTAGGGAACGGGGCCACTATTGAGCAGTTCTTC.

This clone was observed once. The rearrangement links TRBV9 to TRBJ2-7; D uncertain. In germline, CDR1 is SGDLS, CDR2 YYNGEE. The germline V and J ends were trimmed by 2 bases and 2 bases, with 14 bases remaining between them. The CDR3 has 15 amino acids. As DNA, the CDR3 is TGTGCCAGCAGCGTCCCTCGGCCGGATCCCTACGAGCAGTACTTC. This encodes CASSVPRPDPYEQYF.